The rows below give T cell receptor beta chains drawn from one sample of a study of T cell responses to AZD1222 COVID-19 vaccine. Libraries were prepared by immunoSEQ multiplex PCR; TCRdb keeps only in-frame clonotypes and omits some of them. The table records roughly 60,000 clones, more than 65% of them present only once. Specimen: peripheral blood, collected on day 0 of AZD1222 vaccination. Receptors were obtained from an adult in good health. CDR3s include the opening cysteine and the closing phenylalanine or tryptophan. A D gene is named only where the DNA matches it firmly. Only part of the rows carry a size: once, few, many, or a class if the clone is expanded.

d_call,clone_size,v_call,j_call,cdr3_length,cdr3_nt,cdr3_aa
NA,NA,TRBV28,TRBJ1-2,14,TGTGCCAGCAGTTTATTCGGAGAAAGCTATGGCTACACCTTC,CASSLFGESYGYTF
NA,NA,TRBV28,TRBJ1-6,14,TGTGCCAGCAGTCGGACGTCTTTTAATTCACCCCTCCACTTT,CASSRTSFNSPLHF
NA,NA,TRBV9,TRBJ1-3,16,TGTGCCAGCAGCGTATGGGACCTTAACGCTGGAAACACCATATATTTT,CASSVWDLNAGNTIYF
NA,NA,TRBV28,TRBJ1-4,13,TGTGCCAGCAGAGGTGATATAAGAGAAAAACTGTTTTTT,CASRGDIREKLFF
TRBD2,NA,TRBV27,TRBJ2-3,14,TGTGCCAGCAGTCTAGCGGGAGGGCAAGATACGCAGTATTTT,CASSLAGGQDTQYF
NA,NA,TRBV12-3/TRBV12-4,TRBJ1-1,13,TGTGCCAGCAGTTCAATACAGGGAACTGAAGCTTTCTTT,CASSSIQGTEAFF
TRBD2,NA,TRBV7-2,TRBJ2-7,16,TGTGCCAGCAGGAAGGGACTAGCGGGAGTGGAAAACGAGCAGTACTTC,CASRKGLAGVENEQYF
TRBD1,medium-sized,TRBV7-3,TRBJ1-3,15,TGTGCCAGCAGCATAACAGGGGGCTCTGGAAACACCATATATTTT,CASSITGGSGNTIYF
NA,NA,TRBV5-1,TRBJ1-2,14,TGCGCCAGCAGCTTCGAAGGAACTAACTATGGCTACACCTTC,CASSFEGTNYGYTF
TRBD2,NA,TRBV5-1,TRBJ2-1,15,TGCGCCAGCAGCGGGTCGGGAGGGCCGGTTAATGAGCAGTTCTTC,CASSGSGGPVNEQFF
NA,NA,TRBV29-1,TRBJ2-7,14,TGCAGCGTTGAAAGTCAGGGCACCCCTCGCGAGCAGTACTTC,CSVESQGTPREQYF
NA,NA,TRBV19,TRBJ1-5,18,TGTGCCAGTAGTATATTTGCGACAGATACTCGGGGCAATCAGCCCCAGCATTTT,CASSIFATDTRGNQPQHF
TRBD2,NA,TRBV18,TRBJ2-3,16,TGTGCCAGCTCACTTGGACTAGCGGGAGAGGCAGATACGCAGTATTTT,CASSLGLAGEADTQYF
NA,NA,TRBV18,TRBJ2-3,16,TGTGCCAGCTCACCACGGCACGGGGACGCCACAGATACGCAGTATTTT,CASSPRHGDATDTQYF
TRBD1,few,TRBV12-3/TRBV12-4,TRBJ1-4,12,TGTGCCTCCCAGGGGGGTTATGAAAAACTGTTTTTT,CASQGGYEKLFF
NA,NA,TRBV9,TRBJ1-5,15,TGTGCCAGCAGCGTAGAGGGCCGGAGCAATCAGCCCCAGCATTTT,CASSVEGRSNQPQHF
NA,once,TRBV11-3,TRBJ2-3,13,TGTGCCAGCAGCTTAGGTTTAGACTCTACGCAGTATTTT,CASSLGLDSTQYF
TRBD1,NA,TRBV25-1,TRBJ1-6,15,TGTGCCAGCAGTGTTGGACAGGGGAATAATTCACCCCTCCACTTT,CASSVGQGNNSPLHF
NA,NA,TRBV19,TRBJ2-5,17,TGTGCCAGTAGTATATTTGGGGTAGCGGTACCACAAGAGACCCAGTACTTC,CASSIFGVAVPQETQYF
TRBD2,NA,TRBV4-1,TRBJ2-1,15,TGCGCCAGCAGCCAAGAGACTAGCGGGAGTGGTGAGCAGTTCTTC,CASSQETSGSGEQFF
TRBD1,NA,TRBV2,TRBJ1-3,18,TGTGCCAGCAGCCGGCCGCCCTACAGGGGAACAGGGGGAAACACCATATATTTT,CASSRPPYRGTGGNTIYF
NA,NA,TRBV19,TRBJ1-6,12,TGTGCCAGTGGACATCTAGGTTCACCCCTCCACTTT,CASGHLGSPLHF
TRBD1,NA,TRBV6-2/TRBV6-3,TRBJ1-5,16,TGTGCCAGCAGTCTAGCCCGGGACAGGGTTAGCCAGCCCCAGCATTTT,CASSLARDRVSQPQHF
TRBD2,NA,TRBV9,TRBJ2-1,16,TGTGCCAGCAGCGTAGGTGGTAGCGGGGCCTACAATGAGCAGTTCTTC,CASSVGGSGAYNEQFF
TRBD1,NA,TRBV5-4,TRBJ2-5,15,TGTGCCAGCAGCCTAAATGGACAGGGAGATCAGACCCAGTACTTC,CASSLNGQGDQTQYF
NA,NA,TRBV18,TRBJ2-7,14,TGTGCCAGCTCACCACCCACAGGGACCTACGAGCAGTACTTC,CASSPPTGTYEQYF
TRBD1,NA,TRBV3-1/TRBV3-2,TRBJ1-6,17,TGTGCCAGCAGCCTGAGCGGGACAGGGGGCATCTATTCACCCCTCCACTTT,CASSLSGTGGIYSPLHF
NA,NA,TRBV7-2,TRBJ2-1,11,TGTGCCACACAGGTATACAATGAGCAGTTCTTC,CATQVYNEQFF
TRBD1,once,TRBV9,TRBJ1-2,17,TGTGCCAGCAGCGTTTCCCGGGGAGGGGGCTGGGACTATGGCTACACCTTC,CASSVSRGGGWDYGYTF
TRBD1,NA,TRBV7-7,TRBJ2-5,17,TGTGCTAGCAGCCCGGGGGGGGGACAGGGGACCCAAGAGACCCAGTACTTC,CASSPGGGQGTQETQYF